These 6 T cell receptor beta chains share one sample of origin, sequenced in a study of shared clonotypes between healthy human individuals. Profiling relied on immunoSEQ multiplex PCR, and the TCRdb table lists in-frame clones only, not all of them. The data show about 2 million clones, roughly 94% seen once. Sequenced: naive CD4+ T cells sorted from blood. Subset described: CD45RA+ positively selected. These receptors came from a man in his late teens or twenties in good health.

The gene calls are TRBV5-6 and TRBJ2-5; D remains ambiguous. Trimming removed 4 bases from V and 5 bases from J, with 12 bases in between. The germline gives CDR1 SGHDT, CDR2 YYEEEE. The CDR3 length is 13 residues. The CDR3 reads CASSPDGTETQYF. CDR3 coding DNA: TGTGCCAGCAGCCCGGACGGTACGGAGACCCAGTACTTC.

The rearrangement joins TRBV29-1 to TRBJ2-3; 8 positions agree with TRBD1. V was clipped by 7 bases and J by 2 bases; unmatched bases: 5. CDR1 and CDR2 (germline): SQVTM, ANQGSEA. CDR3 length: 13 amino acids. The CDR3 region has the DNA TGCAGCGCCCGGACAGGGAACACAGATACGCAGTATTTT. Its translation: CSARTGNTDTQYF.

V and J are TRBV6-5 and TRBJ2-7, with D possibly being TRBD1 (8 bases). Trimming cost V 5 bases and J 3 bases, with 14 bases left between them. The CDR3 length is 14 residues. Germline CDR1 MNHEY, CDR2 SVGAGI. Here the CDR3 DNA reads TGTGCCAGCAGTCGGGGGGACAGGAGCTACGAGCAGTACTTC. The encoded protein is CASSRGDRSYEQYF.

In its sample, this clone was seen a few times. The V and J genes are TRBV10-3 and TRBJ2-5; 8 bases are shared with TRBD2. CDR3 size: 18 residues. Losses at the gene ends were 0 bases for V and 2 bases for J; bases not matched to a gene: 11. From germline, CDR1 is ENHRY and CDR2 SYGVKD. For the CDR3, the DNA is TGTGCCATCAGTGAGTCCGGAGGTCGAGCGGGAGTTCAAGAGACCCAGTACTTC. Protein: CAISESGGRAGVQETQYF.

This chain links TRBV5-4 with TRBJ1-1, with D hard to call. The CDR3 consists of 11 residues. V gave up 3 bases and J gave up 8 bases, with 8 bases separating them. The germline V gene has CDR1 SGHNT and CDR2 YYREEE (reference sequence). CDR3 bases: TGTGCCAGCAGCTCGAGAAAAGAAGCTTTCTTT. Its protein is CASSSRKEAFF.

This chain connects TRBV4-3 to TRBJ2-3; D unresolved. The CDR3 length is 15 residues. Germline-derived CDR1 and CDR2 are LGHNA and YSLEER. Trimming stripped 1 base from V and 0 bases from J, with 8 bases between. The CDR3 here is CASSQGSHSTDTQYF. As DNA, the CDR3 is TGCGCCAGCAGCCAAGGGTCACATAGCACAGATACGCAGTATTTT.